This T cell receptor (beta chain) was recorded in a study of OX40 agonist ivuxolimab in advanced cancers. Background on the study: Averaging roughly 60 years in age, with a range of about 23 to 85, the cohort was 65% to 85% male. Study-wide findings and caveats: Among the least clonally expanded were partial responders at 0.1-3.0 mg/kg. Both blood CD4+ and CD8+ T cells showed clonal growth by week 6 at 0.1 to 3.0 mg/kg. Antigen targets of the expanded peripheral T cells went undetermined.

As regards this clone: The antigen is not known.

Trimming removed 10 bases at V and 7 bases at J, with 14 bases between. Germline CDR1 MDHEN, CDR2 SYDVKM. There are 12 residues in the CDR3. TCRdb keeps only in-frame clones here, not all; method: immunoSEQ multiplex PCR. The table shows approximately 130,000 clones, with around nine tenths occurring only once. This TCR was recovered from an adult with an advanced solid tumor such as melanoma, head and neck, liver or kidney cancer. The chain recombines TRBV28 with TRBJ2-4; weak D call: TRBD2 (5 bases). The sample here was CD4+ or CD8+ T cells sorted from blood, taken in a trial of the OX40 agonist ivuxolimab. CDR3 amino acids: CATGLRMNIQYF. In DNA, the CDR3 is TGTGCCACCGGACTTAGGATGAACATTCAGTACTTC.